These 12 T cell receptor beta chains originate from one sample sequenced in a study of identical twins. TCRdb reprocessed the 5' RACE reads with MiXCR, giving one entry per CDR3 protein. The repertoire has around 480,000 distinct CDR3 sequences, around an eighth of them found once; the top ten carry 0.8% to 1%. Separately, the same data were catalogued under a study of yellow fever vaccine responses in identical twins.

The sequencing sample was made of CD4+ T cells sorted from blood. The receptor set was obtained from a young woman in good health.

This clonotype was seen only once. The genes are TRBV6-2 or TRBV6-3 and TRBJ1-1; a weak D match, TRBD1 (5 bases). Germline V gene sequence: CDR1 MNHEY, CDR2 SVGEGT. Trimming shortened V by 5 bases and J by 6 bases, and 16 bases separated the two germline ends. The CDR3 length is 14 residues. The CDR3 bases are TGTGCCAGCAGTCATCAGGGTAAAATCCCTGAAGCTTTCTTT. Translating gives CASSHQGKIPEAFF.

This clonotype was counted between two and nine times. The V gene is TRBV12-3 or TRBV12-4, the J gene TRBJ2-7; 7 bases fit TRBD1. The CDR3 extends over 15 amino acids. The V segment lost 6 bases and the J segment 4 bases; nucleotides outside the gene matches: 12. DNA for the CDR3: TGTGCCAGCAGCCTAAGGCGGACAGGTGGTTACGAGCAGTACTTC. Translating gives CASSLRRTGGYEQYF.

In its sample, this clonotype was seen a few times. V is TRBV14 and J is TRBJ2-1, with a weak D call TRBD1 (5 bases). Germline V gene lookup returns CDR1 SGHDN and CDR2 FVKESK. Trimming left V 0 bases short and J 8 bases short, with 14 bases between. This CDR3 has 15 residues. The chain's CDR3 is CASSQDHPRAHEQFF. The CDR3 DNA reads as TGTGCCAGCAGCCAAGACCACCCCAGGGCCCATGAGCAGTTCTTC. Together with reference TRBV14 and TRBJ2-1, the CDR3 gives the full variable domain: EAGVTQFPSHSVIEKGQTVTLRCDPISGHDNLYWYRRVMGKEIKFLLHFVKESKQDESGMPNNRFLAERTGGTYSTLKVQPAELEDSGVYFCASSQDHPRAHEQFFGPGTRLTVL.

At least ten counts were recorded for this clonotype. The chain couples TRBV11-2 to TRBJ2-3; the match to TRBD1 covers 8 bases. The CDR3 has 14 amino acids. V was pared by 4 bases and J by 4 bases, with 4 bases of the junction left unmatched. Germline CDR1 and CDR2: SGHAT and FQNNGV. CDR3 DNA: TGTGCCAGCAGCTACAGGGGGAAACCAGATACGCAGTATTTT. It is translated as CASSYRGKPDTQYF.

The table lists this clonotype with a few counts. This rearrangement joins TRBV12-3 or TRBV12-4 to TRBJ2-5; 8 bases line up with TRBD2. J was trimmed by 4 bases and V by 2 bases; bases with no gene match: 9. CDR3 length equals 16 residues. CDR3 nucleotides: TGTGCCAGCAGTTTAAGGAGCGGGGGAGGAGTAGAGACCCAGTACTTC. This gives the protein CASSLRSGGGVETQYF.

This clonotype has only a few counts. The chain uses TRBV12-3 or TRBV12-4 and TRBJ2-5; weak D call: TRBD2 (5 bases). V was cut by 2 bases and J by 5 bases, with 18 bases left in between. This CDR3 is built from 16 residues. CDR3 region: CASSLSKKTRAETQYF. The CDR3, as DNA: TGTGCCAGCAGTTTATCGAAGAAAACTAGAGCGGAGACCCAGTACTTC.

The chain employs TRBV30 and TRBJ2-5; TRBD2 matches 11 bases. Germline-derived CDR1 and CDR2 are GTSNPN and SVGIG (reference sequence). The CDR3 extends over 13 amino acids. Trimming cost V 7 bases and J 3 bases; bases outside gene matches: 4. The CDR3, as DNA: TGTGCCTCCACGACTAGCGGGGAAGAGACCCAGTACTTC. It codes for CASTTSGEETQYF.

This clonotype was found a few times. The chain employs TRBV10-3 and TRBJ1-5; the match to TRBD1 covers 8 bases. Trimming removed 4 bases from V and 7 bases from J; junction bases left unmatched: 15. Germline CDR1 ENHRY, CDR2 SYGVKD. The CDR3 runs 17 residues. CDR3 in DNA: TGTGCCATCAGTGCTTCAGGGACCGGGACAGGTTACCAGCCCCAGCATTTT. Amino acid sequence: CAISASGTGTGYQPQHF.

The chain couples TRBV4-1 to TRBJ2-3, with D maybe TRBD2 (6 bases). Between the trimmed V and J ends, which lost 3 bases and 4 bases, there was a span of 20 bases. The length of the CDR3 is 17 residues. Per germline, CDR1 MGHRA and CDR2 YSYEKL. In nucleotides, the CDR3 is TGCGCCAGCAGCCAGCTAACTAGCTCCCCATCCCCAGATACGCAGTATTTT. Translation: CASSQLTSSPSPDTQYF.

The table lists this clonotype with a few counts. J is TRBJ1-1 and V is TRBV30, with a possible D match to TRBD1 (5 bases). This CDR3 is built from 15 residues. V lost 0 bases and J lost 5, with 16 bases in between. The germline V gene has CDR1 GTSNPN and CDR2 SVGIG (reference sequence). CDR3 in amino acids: CAWSVGARSDTEAFF. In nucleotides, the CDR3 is TGTGCCTGGAGTGTAGGGGCCCGGAGTGATACTGAAGCTTTCTTT.

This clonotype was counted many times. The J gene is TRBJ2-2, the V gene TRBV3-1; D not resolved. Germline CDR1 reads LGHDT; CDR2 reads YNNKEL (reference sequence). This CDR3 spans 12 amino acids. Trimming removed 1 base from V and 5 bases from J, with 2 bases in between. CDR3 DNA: TGTGCCAGCAGCCAAGCAACCGGGGAGCTGTTTTTT. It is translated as CASSQATGELFF.

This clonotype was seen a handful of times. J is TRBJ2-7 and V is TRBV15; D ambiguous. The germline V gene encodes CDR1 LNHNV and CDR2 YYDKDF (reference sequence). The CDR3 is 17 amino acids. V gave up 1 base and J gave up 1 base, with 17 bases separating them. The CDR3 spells CATSRVGIGPSSYEQYF. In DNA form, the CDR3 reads TGTGCCACCAGCAGAGTCGGCATCGGACCATCTTCCTACGAGCAGTACTTC.